Sequencing of this T cell receptor (beta chain) was carried out in a study of blood T cell repertoires in COVID-19. J gave up 4 bases and V 4 bases, and 6 bases lay outside the gene matches. The CDR3 is 14 residues long. Germline V gene lookup returns CDR1 SGHRS and CDR2 YFSETQ. Repertoires were generated with immunoSEQ multiplex PCR, while TCRdb's copy carries only in-frame clones and drops some. The repertoire consists of 150,000 to 200,000 clones, with approximately 91% occurring once and the leading ten covering roughly 0.77%. J is TRBJ2-7 and V is TRBV5-1; TRBD1 agrees at 9 bases. Sequencing used PBMCs or T cells enriched from blood (not recorded which). The receptor's source is a woman aged 18 to 35 who had recovered from COVID-19. The CDR3 DNA reads TGCGCCAGCAGCGTCCGGGACAGGGAATACGAGCAGTACTTC. As protein: CASSVRDREYEQYF.